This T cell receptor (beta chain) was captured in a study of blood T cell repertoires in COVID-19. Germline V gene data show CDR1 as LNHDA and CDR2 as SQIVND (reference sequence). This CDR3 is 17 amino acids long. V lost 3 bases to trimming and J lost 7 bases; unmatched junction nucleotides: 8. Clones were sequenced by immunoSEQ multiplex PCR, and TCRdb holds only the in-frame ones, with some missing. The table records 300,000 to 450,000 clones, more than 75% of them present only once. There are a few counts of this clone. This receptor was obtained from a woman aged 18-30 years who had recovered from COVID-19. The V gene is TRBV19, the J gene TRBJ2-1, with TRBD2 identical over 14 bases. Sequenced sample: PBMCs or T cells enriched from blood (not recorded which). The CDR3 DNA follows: TGTGCCAGTAGTATCCGACTAGCGGGGGGGAAGACAAATGAGCAGTTCTTC. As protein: CASSIRLAGGKTNEQFF. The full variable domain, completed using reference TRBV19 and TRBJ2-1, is DGGITQSPKYLFRKEGQNVTLSCEQNLNHDAMYWYRQDPGQGLRLIYYSQIVNDFQKGDIAEGYSVSREKKESFPLTVTSAQKNPTAFYLCASSIRLAGGKTNEQFFGPGTRLTVL.